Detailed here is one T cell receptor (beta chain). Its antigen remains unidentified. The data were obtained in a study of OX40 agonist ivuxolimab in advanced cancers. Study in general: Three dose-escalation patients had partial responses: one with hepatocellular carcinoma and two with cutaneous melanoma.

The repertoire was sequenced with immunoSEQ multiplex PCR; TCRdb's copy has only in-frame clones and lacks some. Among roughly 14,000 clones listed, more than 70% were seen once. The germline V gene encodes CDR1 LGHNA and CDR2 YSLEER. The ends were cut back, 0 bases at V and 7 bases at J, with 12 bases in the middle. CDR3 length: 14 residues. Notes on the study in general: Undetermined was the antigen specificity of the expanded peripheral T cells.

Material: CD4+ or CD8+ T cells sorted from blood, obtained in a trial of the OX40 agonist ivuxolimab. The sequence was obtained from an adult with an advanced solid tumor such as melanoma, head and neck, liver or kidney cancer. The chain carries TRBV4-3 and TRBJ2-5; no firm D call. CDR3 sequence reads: CASSQDRRSGTQYF. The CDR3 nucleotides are TGCGCCAGCAGCCAAGATCGGCGCTCGGGGACCCAGTACTTC.